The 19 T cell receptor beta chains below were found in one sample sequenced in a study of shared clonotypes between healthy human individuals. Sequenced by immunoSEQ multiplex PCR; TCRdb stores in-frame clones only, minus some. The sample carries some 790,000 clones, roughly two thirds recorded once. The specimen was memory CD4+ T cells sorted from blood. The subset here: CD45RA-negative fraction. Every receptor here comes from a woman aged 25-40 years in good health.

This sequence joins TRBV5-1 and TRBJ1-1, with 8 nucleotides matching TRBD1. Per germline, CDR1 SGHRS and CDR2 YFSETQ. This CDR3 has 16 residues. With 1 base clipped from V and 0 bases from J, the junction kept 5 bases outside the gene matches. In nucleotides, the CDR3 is TGCGCCAGCAGCTTGTCGACAGGGGCAGTGAACACTGAAGCTTTCTTT. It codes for CASSLSTGAVNTEAFF.

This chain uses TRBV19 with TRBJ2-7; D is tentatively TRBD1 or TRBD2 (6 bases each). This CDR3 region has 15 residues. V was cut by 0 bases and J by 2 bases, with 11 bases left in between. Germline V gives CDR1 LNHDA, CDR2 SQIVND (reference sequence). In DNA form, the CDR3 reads TGTGCCAGTAGTATAGAGGCAAGGGGGGCCTACGAGCAGTACTTC. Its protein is CASSIEARGAYEQYF.

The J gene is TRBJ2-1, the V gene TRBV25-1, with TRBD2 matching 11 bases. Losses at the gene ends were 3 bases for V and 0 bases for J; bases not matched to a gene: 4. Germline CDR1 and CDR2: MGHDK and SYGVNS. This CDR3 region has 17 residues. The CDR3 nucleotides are TGTGCCAGCAGTGATACGACTAGCGGGGACTCCTACAATGAGCAGTTCTTC. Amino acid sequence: CASSDTTSGDSYNEQFF.

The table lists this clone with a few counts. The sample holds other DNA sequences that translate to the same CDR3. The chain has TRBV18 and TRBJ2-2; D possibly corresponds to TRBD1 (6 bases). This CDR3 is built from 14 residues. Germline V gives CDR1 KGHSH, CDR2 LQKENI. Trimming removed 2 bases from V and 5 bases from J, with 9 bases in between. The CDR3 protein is CASSPSTGTGELFF. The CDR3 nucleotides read TGTGCCAGCTCACCAAGTACAGGGACCGGGGAGCTGTTTTTT.

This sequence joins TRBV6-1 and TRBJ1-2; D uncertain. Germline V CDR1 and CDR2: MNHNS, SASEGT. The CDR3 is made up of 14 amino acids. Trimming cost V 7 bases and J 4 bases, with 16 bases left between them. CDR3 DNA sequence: TGTGCCAGCAAGATCGGTCCGGGCAGCTATGGCTACACCTTC. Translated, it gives CASKIGPGSYGYTF.

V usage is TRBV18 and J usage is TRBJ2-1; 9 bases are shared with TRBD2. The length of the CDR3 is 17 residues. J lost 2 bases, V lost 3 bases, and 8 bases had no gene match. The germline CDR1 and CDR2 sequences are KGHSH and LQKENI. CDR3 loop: CASSPPGSSGAYNEQFF. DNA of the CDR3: TGTGCCAGCTCACCCCCTGGGTCTAGCGGGGCCTACAATGAGCAGTTCTTC.

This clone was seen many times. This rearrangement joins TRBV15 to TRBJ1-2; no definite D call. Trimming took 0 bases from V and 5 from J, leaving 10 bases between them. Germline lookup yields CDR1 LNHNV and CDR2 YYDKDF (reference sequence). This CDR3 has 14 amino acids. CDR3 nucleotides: TGTGCCACCAGCAGAGATCTAAAGATTTATGGCTACACCTTC. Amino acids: CATSRDLKIYGYTF.

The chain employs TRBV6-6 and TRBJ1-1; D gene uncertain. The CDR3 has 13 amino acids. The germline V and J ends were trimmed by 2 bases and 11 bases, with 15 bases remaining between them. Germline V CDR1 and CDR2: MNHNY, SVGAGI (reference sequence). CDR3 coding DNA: TGTGCCAGCAGTTACGCGAGGAATATTGAGGCTTTCTTT. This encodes CASSYARNIEAFF.

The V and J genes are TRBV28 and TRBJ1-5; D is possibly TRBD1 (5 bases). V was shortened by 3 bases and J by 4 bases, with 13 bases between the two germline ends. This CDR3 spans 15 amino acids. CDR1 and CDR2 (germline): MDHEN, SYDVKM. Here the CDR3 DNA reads TGTGCCAGCAGTTTTGGAGGGGCGGGAAATCAGCCCCAGCATTTT. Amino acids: CASSFGGAGNQPQHF.

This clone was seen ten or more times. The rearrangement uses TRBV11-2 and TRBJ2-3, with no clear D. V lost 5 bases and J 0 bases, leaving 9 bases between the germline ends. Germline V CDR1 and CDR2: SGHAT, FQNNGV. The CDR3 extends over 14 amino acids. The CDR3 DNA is TGTGCCAGCAGCCCCCATCCGAGCACAGATACGCAGTATTTT. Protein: CASSPHPSTDTQYF.

CDR3 loop: CASSPEVSRSRYEQYF. DNA of the CDR3: TGTGCCAGCTCACCTGAGGTATCGCGTAGTCGATACGAGCAGTACTTC. The chain recombines TRBV18 with TRBJ2-7; the D is unclear. V shed 3 bases and J shed 4 bases, with 19 bases lying between them. This CDR3 contains 16 residues. Germline V gene data show CDR1 as KGHSH and CDR2 as LQKENI.

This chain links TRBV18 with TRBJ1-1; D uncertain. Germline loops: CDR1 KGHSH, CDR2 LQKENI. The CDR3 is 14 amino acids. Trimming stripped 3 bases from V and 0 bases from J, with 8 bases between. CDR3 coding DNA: TGTGCCAGCTCACCCCCGTACATGAACACTGAAGCTTTCTTT. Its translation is CASSPPYMNTEAFF.

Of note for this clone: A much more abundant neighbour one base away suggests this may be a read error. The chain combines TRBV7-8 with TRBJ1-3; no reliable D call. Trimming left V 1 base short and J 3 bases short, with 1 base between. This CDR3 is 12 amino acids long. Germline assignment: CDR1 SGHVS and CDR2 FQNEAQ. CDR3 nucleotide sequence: TGTGCCAGCAGCTTAGGTGGAAACACCATATATTTT. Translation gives CASSLGGNTIYF.

CDR3 protein: CASSFAANTEAFF. DNA for the CDR3: TGTGCCAGCAGCTTCGCAGCGAACACTGAAGCTTTCTTT. This chain joins TRBV7-9 and TRBJ1-1; no clear D gene. This CDR3 contains 13 residues. Germline V gives CDR1 SEHNR, CDR2 FQNEAQ (reference sequence). Deletions cut 3 bases from V and 1 base from J, with 6 bases between.

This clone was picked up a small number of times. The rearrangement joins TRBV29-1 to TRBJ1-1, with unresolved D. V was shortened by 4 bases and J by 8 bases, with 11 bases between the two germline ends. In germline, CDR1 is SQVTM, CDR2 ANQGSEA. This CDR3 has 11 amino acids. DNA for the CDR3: TGCAGCGTTGTGTGGCACGACGAAGCTTTCTTT. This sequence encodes CSVVWHDEAFF.

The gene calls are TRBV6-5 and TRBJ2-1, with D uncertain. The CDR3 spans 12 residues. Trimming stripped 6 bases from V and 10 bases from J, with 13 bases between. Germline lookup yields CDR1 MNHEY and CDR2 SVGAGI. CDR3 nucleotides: TGTGCCAGCAGCCTGACTCTAGGGGAGCAGTTCTTC. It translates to CASSLTLGEQFF.

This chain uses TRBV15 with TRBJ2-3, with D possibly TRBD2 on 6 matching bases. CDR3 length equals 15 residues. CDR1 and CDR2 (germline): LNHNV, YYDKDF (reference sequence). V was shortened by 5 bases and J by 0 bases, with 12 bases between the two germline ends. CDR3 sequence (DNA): TGTGCCACCAGCCCACTGGCGGGGAGCACAGATACGCAGTATTTT. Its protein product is CATSPLAGSTDTQYF. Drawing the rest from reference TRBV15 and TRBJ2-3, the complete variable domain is DAMVIQNPRYQVTQFGKPVTLSCSQTLNHNVMYWYQQKSSQAPKLLFHYYDKDFNNEADTPDNFQSRRPNTSFCFLDIRSPGLGDTAMYLCATSPLAGSTDTQYFGPGTRLTVL.

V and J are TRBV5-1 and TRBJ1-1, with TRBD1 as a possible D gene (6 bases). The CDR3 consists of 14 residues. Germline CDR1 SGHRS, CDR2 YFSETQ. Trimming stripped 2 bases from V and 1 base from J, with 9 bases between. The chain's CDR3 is CASSFGQPNTEAFF. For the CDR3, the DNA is TGCGCCAGCAGCTTCGGACAGCCGAACACTGAAGCTTTCTTT.

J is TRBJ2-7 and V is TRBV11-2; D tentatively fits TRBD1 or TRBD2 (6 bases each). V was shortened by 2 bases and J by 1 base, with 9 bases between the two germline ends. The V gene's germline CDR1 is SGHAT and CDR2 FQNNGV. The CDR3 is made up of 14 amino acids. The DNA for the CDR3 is TGTGCCAGCAGCTTACAGGGGACTTCCTACGAGCAGTACTTC. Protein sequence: CASSLQGTSYEQYF.